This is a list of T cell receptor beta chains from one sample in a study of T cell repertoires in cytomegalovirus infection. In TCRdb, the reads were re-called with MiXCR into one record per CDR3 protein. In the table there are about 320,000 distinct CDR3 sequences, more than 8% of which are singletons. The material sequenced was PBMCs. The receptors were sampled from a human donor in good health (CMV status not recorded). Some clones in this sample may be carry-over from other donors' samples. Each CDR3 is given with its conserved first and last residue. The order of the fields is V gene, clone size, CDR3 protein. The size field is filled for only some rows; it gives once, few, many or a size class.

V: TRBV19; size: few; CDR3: CASSTHGGRHSNQPQHF
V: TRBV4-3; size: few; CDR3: CASSQECQPNEKLFF
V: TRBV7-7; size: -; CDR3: CASSLLRARSSYNEQFF
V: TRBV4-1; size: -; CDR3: CASSLDRGANEKLFF
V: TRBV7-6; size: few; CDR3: CASSPRAATTEAFF
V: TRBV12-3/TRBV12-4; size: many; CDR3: CASSGMGLAGVTGELFF
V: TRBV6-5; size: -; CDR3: CASSYASWAPNEQFF
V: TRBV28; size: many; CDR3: CASSSEQETQYF
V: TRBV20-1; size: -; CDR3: CSARDGKFRGSSYNEQFF
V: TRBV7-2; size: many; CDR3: CASSLDRGPDEQFF
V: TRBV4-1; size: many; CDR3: CASSQAQLAGGLYNEQFF
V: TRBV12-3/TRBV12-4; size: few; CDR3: CASSLRPGGVFQPQHF
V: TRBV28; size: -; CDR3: CASSRDAWEGYTF
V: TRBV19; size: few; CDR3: CATSRKLQETQYF
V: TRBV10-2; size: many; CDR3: CASSVSVLAGRNEQFF
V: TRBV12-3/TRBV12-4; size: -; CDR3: CASKTGVGGPMNTEAFF
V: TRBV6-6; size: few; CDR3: CASRTGQETQYF
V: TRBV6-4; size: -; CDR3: CASSEAGGTDTQYF
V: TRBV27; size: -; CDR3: CASSPILTADTQYF
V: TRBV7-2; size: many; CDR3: CASSFPVASGRRETQYF
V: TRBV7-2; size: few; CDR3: CASSPRWTGGNGYTF
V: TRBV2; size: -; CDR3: CASRPGLAESNEQFF
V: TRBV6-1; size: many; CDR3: CASNRGGGDQPQHF
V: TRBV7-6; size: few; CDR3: CASSDRTSGGRNEQFF
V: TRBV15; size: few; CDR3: CATSRDSGRGGGELFF
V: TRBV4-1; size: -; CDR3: CASSQEGRATEAFF
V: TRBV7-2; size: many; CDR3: CASSLVDAQPQHF
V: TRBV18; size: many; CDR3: CASSRTENNSPLHF
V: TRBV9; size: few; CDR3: CASTASGGADEQFF
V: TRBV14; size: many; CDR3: CASSQFRGAGSYNEQFF
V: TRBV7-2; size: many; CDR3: CASSPQGSNTGELFF
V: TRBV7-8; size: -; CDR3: CASSLGLSSLKNIQYF
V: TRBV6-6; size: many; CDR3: CASSYGTSSTDTQYF
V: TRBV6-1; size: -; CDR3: CASSYRLAHYEQYF
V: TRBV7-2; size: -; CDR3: CASSSSFSGEINTGELFF
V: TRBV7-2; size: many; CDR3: CASSLVASGVVTNTGELFF
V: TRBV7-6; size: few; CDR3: CASSLSPGSAGNTIYF
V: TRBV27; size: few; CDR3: CASSYNSLYGYTF
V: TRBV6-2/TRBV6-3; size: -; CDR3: CASSFTAGQEGVYSNQPQHF
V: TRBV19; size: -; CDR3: CASSLGREQFF
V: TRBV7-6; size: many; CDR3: CASSRKHGAYNEQFF
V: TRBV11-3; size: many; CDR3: CASSLHFGVGDEQFF
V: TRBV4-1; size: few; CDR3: CASSQGQIYEQYF
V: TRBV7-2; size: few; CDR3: CASGLETQYF
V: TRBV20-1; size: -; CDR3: CSARISGRAGGVETQYF
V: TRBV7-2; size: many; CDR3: CASSSQSGGANEQFF
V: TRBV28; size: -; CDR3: CASSFPPPGGDTYNEQFF
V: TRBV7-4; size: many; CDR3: CASRGMTSGSSSHTYEQYF
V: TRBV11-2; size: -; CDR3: CASRADRDFSPLHF
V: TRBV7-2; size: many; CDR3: CASRRSGTPYEQYF
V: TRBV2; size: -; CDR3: CASSGTLRGNTIYF
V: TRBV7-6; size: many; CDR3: CASSLKASPYNEQFF
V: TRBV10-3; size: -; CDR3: CAISQGNYEQYF
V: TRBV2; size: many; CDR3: CASRLTGLADTDTQYF
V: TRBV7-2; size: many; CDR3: CASSFRTPAETQYF
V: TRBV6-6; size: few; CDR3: CASSYLTGNQPQHF
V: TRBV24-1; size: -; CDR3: CATSDKLNTGELFF